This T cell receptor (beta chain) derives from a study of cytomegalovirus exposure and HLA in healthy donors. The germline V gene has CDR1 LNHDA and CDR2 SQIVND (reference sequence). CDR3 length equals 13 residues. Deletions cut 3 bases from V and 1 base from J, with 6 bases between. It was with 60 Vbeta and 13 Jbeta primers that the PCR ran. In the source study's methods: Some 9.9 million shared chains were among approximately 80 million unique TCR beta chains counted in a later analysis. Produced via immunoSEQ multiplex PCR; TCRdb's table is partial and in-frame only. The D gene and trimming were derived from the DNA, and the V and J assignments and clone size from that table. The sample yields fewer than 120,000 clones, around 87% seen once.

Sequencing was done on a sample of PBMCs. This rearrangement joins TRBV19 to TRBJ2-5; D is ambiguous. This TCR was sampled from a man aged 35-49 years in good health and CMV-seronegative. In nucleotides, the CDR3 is TGTGCCAGTAGTATTACCAGCCAAGAGACCCAGTACTTC. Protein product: CASSITSQETQYF.